The rows below give T cell receptor beta chains drawn from one sample of a study of T-cell reconstitution after alpha-beta-depleted transplantation in children. TCRdb used MiXCR to reprocess the PCR reads, holding one entry per CDR3 protein. The sample holds around 960,000 distinct CDR3 sequences; less than 30% are singletons and the top ten take 28%. The specimen was PBMCs, mostly from graft donor cells, collected 360 days after TCRalphabeta/CD19-depleted stem cell transplant. The receptors were sampled from a boy younger than two who had a stem cell transplant for SCID, so the T cells may come from the graft donor. CDR3s include the opening cysteine and the closing phenylalanine or tryptophan. A D gene is named only where the DNA matches it firmly.

v_call	j_call	d_call	cdr3_aa
TRBV20-1	TRBJ2-3	TRBD2	CSARVLRTSGGTDTQYF
TRBV7-6	TRBJ2-6	-	CASSFGDYPSSGANVLTF
TRBV15	TRBJ2-3	TRBD2	CATSRVGAGGTDTQYF
TRBV29-1	TRBJ1-2	-	CSVEGNDYGYTF
TRBV10-3	TRBJ2-3	-	CAISVGDSPRDTQYF
TRBV28	TRBJ1-1	-	CASSLIYDTGGVNTEAFF
TRBV5-1	TRBJ2-2	-	CASSLVTRTSRSGELFF
TRBV3-1	TRBJ2-5	-	CASSQEGQLQETQYF
TRBV4-1	TRBJ2-5	TRBD1	CASSQSTGGLETQYF
TRBV4-1	TRBJ2-3	-	CASSQGAVTDTQYF
TRBV11-2	TRBJ2-1	-	CASREWSGFEQFF
TRBV10-3	TRBJ1-1	TRBD1	CAISGDSLNTEAFF
TRBV27	TRBJ1-3	TRBD1	CASSRASTGTAGNTIYF
TRBV4-3	TRBJ1-1	-	CASSQEGGMPTEAFF
TRBV4-2	TRBJ2-7	-	CASSQVHSTAYEQYF